A selection of T cell receptor beta chains follows, all from one sample in a study of T cells after yellow fever vaccination. One entry per CDR3 protein, called by TCRdb with MiXCR from the 5' RACE reads. The data hold approximately 160,000 distinct CDR3 sequences, with around 8.5% observed a single time. Material: CD8+ T cells sorted from PBMCs, obtained 45 days after the yellow fever booster vaccination. The receptors derive from a man younger than 35 who received the YFV17D yellow fever vaccine. CDR3s include the opening cysteine and the closing phenylalanine or tryptophan. Each record gives: D gene, clone size, V gene, J gene, CDR3 DNA, CDR3 protein. The D gene is left open where the match is weak. The size field is filled for only some rows; it gives once, few, many or a size class.

NA,many,TRBV29-1,TRBJ2-2,TGCAGCGTTGTGGAAGGCGGGGAGCTGTTTTTT,CSVVEGGELFF
NA,NA,TRBV19,TRBJ1-4,TGTGCCAGTAAGGAGGCATCAACTAATGAAAAACTGTTTTTT,CASKEASTNEKLFF
NA,many,TRBV4-1,TRBJ2-7,TGCGCCAGCAGCCAAGTGGGGACGGACGAGCAGTACTTC,CASSQVGTDEQYF
TRBD1,NA,TRBV7-9,TRBJ1-4,TGTGCCAGCAGCTCGACAGGGACAGGGTGTGAAAAACTGTTTTTT,CASSSTGTGCEKLFF
TRBD2,many,TRBV4-2,TRBJ2-5,TGTGCCAGCAGCCAACTTCCGCCGGGACTAGCGGCCCAAGAGACCCAGTACTTC,CASSQLPPGLAAQETQYF
NA,NA,TRBV9,TRBJ2-3,TGTGCCAGCAGCCCGCGGGGTCTTAAAGCCACAGATACGCAGTATTTT,CASSPRGLKATDTQYF
TRBD2,NA,TRBV12-3/TRBV12-4,TRBJ2-5,TGTGCCAGCTCCGGTACCCCCGGCCGGACTAGCGGGGGAGAGACCCAGTACTTC,CASSGTPGRTSGGETQYF
TRBD2,few,TRBV7-2,TRBJ2-2,TGTGCCAGCAGCTCCATATGGGGGGGGACCGGGGAGCTGTTTTTT,CASSSIWGGTGELFF
NA,NA,TRBV6-5,TRBJ1-2,TGTGCCAGCAGTTACTCGTGGAGGGGCGAGGGCTACACCTTC,CASSYSWRGEGYTF
NA,few,TRBV18,TRBJ1-4,TGTGCCACGGCCTCCCCTCGGGCTAATGAAAAACTGTTTTTT,CATASPRANEKLFF
TRBD2,NA,TRBV27,TRBJ2-5,TGTGCCAGCAGTCTCACTTCCCCAGGCGGGGGTTGGCAAGAGACCCAGTACTTC,CASSLTSPGGGWQETQYF
NA,many,TRBV6-6,TRBJ2-1,TGTGCCAGCAGTTCTTTAGGGGTTGAGCAGTTCTTC,CASSSLGVEQFF
TRBD2,NA,TRBV6-5,TRBJ2-5,TGTGCCAGCAGTTACTCTCCCTCGGGGGGAATGGCCCAGTACTTC,CASSYSPSGGMAQYF
NA,many,TRBV5-4,TRBJ2-5,TGTGCCAGCAGCCCGGAGATGGAAGAGACCCAGTACTTC,CASSPEMEETQYF
NA,NA,TRBV20-1,TRBJ1-5,TGCAGTGCTCGGGCCGCACCTTTAATGACAGCAACAAATCAGCCCCAGCATTTT,CSARAAPLMTATNQPQHF
NA,many,TRBV29-1,TRBJ2-7,TGCAGCGCTAACTCAGGTACCAACGAGCAGTACTTC,CSANSGTNEQYF
TRBD1,NA,TRBV3-1,TRBJ2-3,TGTGCCAGCAGCCCACAAGCAGGGGGAGAAGATACGCAGTATTTT,CASSPQAGGEDTQYF
TRBD1,few,TRBV5-1,TRBJ1-2,TGCGCCAGCAGCTCGACCACCTACAGGGGCGCCTATGGCTACACCTTC,CASSSTTYRGAYGYTF
NA,few,TRBV12-3/TRBV12-4,TRBJ2-7,TGTGCCAGCAGTAGGGACACCTCCTACGAGCAGTACTTC,CASSRDTSYEQYF
NA,NA,TRBV13,TRBJ2-1,TGTGCCAGCAGCTTAGGCCCTGATTACATAGGTGAGCAGTTCTTC,CASSLGPDYIGEQFF
NA,few,TRBV5-1,TRBJ1-3,TGCGCCAGCAGCTTGGGGCATGGAGGGATCTCTGGAAACACCATATATTTT,CASSLGHGGISGNTIYF
TRBD1,many,TRBV6-2/TRBV6-3,TRBJ1-4,TGTGCCAGCAGTGACAGGGGGTTTGAAAAACTGTTTTTT,CASSDRGFEKLFF
NA,many,TRBV27,TRBJ2-2,TGTGCCAGCAGTTTCTCCGCCGTGTCCGGGGAGCTGTTTTTT,CASSFSAVSGELFF
TRBD2,few,TRBV7-3,TRBJ2-3,TGTGCCAGCAGCTCCCGGGTAGCGGGGTTCACAGATACGCAGTATTTT,CASSSRVAGFTDTQYF
NA,few,TRBV5-1,TRBJ2-1,TGCGCCAGCAGCCTTCCTAGCGCGAATGAGCAGTTCTTC,CASSLPSANEQFF
TRBD1,once,TRBV7-9,TRBJ1-2,TGTGCCAGCAGCCGAGCGACAGGGGACCGCTATGGCTACACCTTC,CASSRATGDRYGYTF
NA,NA,TRBV7-2,TRBJ1-5,TGTGCCAGCAGCTTAGAGGGAGACAGGAGCAATCAGCCCCAGCATTTT,CASSLEGDRSNQPQHF
NA,few,TRBV27,TRBJ2-1,TGTGCCAGCAGTCATCTTATGGGGGGATACAATGAGCAGTTCTTC,CASSHLMGGYNEQFF
NA,NA,TRBV9,TRBJ1-5,TGTGCCAGCAGCGTAGCGGCAGGGAAGAATCAGCCCCAGCATTTT,CASSVAAGKNQPQHF
TRBD1,NA,TRBV7-9,TRBJ1-6,TGTGCCAGCAGCTGGACAGGCGTTAATTCACCCCTCCACTTT,CASSWTGVNSPLHF
NA,few,TRBV25-1,TRBJ2-7,TGTGCCAGCAGTCCCCTGACACCCTACGAGCAGTACTTC,CASSPLTPYEQYF
NA,NA,TRBV20-1,TRBJ1-1,TGCAGTGCTAGAAAGGTGGGGGACACTGAAGCTTTCTTT,CSARKVGDTEAFF
TRBD1,few,TRBV4-2,TRBJ2-1,TGTGCCAGCAGCCAGGGGCTACAGGGGGACGAAAAGGGGGCCCTGTATGAGCAGTTCTTC,CASSQGLQGDEKGALYEQFF
NA,many,TRBV11-2,TRBJ2-7,TGTGCCAGCAGCTACCCAGGATTCAAGTCCTACGAGCAGTACTTC,CASSYPGFKSYEQYF
NA,NA,TRBV6-2/TRBV6-3,TRBJ2-1,TGTGCCAGCAGTTACCCGGGGAGCTCCTACAATGAGCAGTTCTTC,CASSYPGSSYNEQFF
TRBD2,few,TRBV4-3,TRBJ2-3,TGCGCCAGCAGCCAAGATTGGACGGGGGGTCTTAACACAGATACGCAGTATTTT,CASSQDWTGGLNTDTQYF
NA,NA,TRBV9,TRBJ2-1,TGTGCCAGCAGCGTTGGTACTTGCTGCCCTTCCTACAATGAGCAGTTCTTC,CASSVGTCCPSYNEQFF
NA,NA,TRBV14,TRBJ1-1,TGTGCCAGCAGCCAAGATCGATGGCCAGGGACTGAAGCTTTCTTT,CASSQDRWPGTEAFF
TRBD2,NA,TRBV4-1,TRBJ2-7,TGCGCCAGCAGCCAAATAGCGGGCGAGCAGTACTTC,CASSQIAGEQYF
NA,NA,TRBV30,TRBJ1-2,TGTGCCTGGAGGGAAAGGGGCTACACCTTC,CAWRERGYTF
NA,many,TRBV5-1,TRBJ2-2,TGCGCCAGCAGCTCGACAGAGAACACCGGGGAGCTGTTTTTT,CASSSTENTGELFF
TRBD1,NA,TRBV7-9,TRBJ1-2,TGTGCCAGCAGCCACGGGACAGGGGGCTCAAGCTATGGCTACACCTTC,CASSHGTGGSSYGYTF
NA,NA,TRBV30,TRBJ2-7,TGTGCCTGGACGGACAGCCCCTACGAGCAGTACTTC,CAWTDSPYEQYF
NA,NA,TRBV7-6,TRBJ2-2,TGTGCCAGCAGCCCAGTGGGAGGGAACACCGGGGAGCTGTTTTTT,CASSPVGGNTGELFF
NA,NA,TRBV18,TRBJ2-3,TGTGCCAGCTCACCATGGGATACGCAGTATTTT,CASSPWDTQYF
TRBD1,few,TRBV9,TRBJ1-1,TGTGCCAGCAGCGTAGGGGGGGACAGCTCTGAAGCTTTCTTT,CASSVGGDSSEAFF
TRBD1,NA,TRBV9,TRBJ1-2,TGTGCCAGCAGCGTCTTGGGACAGGGCCATGGCTACACCTTC,CASSVLGQGHGYTF
NA,many,TRBV7-9,TRBJ1-4,TGTGCCAGCAGCTTCCGAGGGGAAAAACTGTTTTTT,CASSFRGEKLFF
NA,few,TRBV12-5,TRBJ2-7,TGTGCTAGTGGTTTGGGGGGGTCCTACGAGCAGTACTTC,CASGLGGSYEQYF
NA,NA,TRBV9,TRBJ1-3,TGTGCCAGCACCTCAGAGGCAGGATACTCTGGAAACACCATATATTTT,CASTSEAGYSGNTIYF